This T cell receptor (beta chain) derives from a study of blood T cell repertoires in COVID-19. Study background: Collection of acute and convalescent COVID-19 samples took place in the United States, Italy and Spain.

V was trimmed by 1 base and J by 2 bases, leaving 16 bases between them. The CDR3 consists of 17 residues. The V gene's germline CDR1 is LGHNA and CDR2 YNFKEQ. Using immunoSEQ multiplex PCR, the repertoire was profiled, and TCRdb retains in-frame clones only, with some absent. Counted here are about 120,000 clones, roughly four fifths occurring once; the ten biggest clones make up about an eighth. The clonotype originates from a human donor in a cohort sampled during active COVID-19. This chain uses TRBV4-2 with TRBJ2-3; a possible D gene is TRBD2 (6 bases). Sequencing input: peripheral blood. The CDR3 bases are TGTGCCAGCAGCCAAGTCTCAGGACTATATCTCACAGATACGCAGTATTTT. Its protein product is CASSQVSGLYLTDTQYF.